This T cell receptor beta chain came from a study of CD8+CD57+ T cells in acquired aplastic anemia. Study-level background: Mean yield of DNA from sorted CD4+ and CD8+ cells was 2.5 to 4 ug.

General study points: Patients and controls were not found to differ significantly in CD8+ Simpson's diversity. Patients and controls were found to share 25 to 35 CD8+ CDR3 sequences.

Genomic DNA provided the template from which TCR beta VDJ and CDR3 profiles were obtained. TCRdb re-analysed the reads in MiXCR, keeping a single row per CDR3 protein. Of about 180,000 distinct CDR3 sequences listed, more than 60% are singletons. Patients chosen for sequencing had shown CD8+CD57+ cell expansion by flow cytometry. This clonotype was seen a few times. Its antigen is undetermined. The germline V gene encodes CDR1 KGHDR and CDR2 SFDVKD. The V and J ends lost 5 bases and 8 bases respectively, with 23 bases between them. CDR3 length: 16 residues. This receptor was identified in a human donor with aplastic anemia. J is TRBJ1-2 and V is TRBV24-1, with D perhaps matching TRBD1 (5 bases). The sample was sorted CD4+, CD8+, or CD8+CD57+ T cells (not recorded which) from PBMCs. The CDR3 DNA reads TGTGCCACCAGTGCCGGTCCTTCGACAGTCCTGGACGGCTACACCTTC. This gives the protein CATSAGPSTVLDGYTF.